This section outlines one T cell receptor beta chain sequence together with its context. This clone was observed once. Its specific antigen is unknown. Nothing much larger sits one base from this clone, and base qualities are not available. TCR CDR3 regions were amplified from genomic DNA by multiplex PCR using the deep immunoSEQ assay. Extracted genomic DNA from each cell subset was distributed evenly across all wells of several immunoSEQ 96-well plates, and each plate was treated as a replicate. For sorted subsets, 200 to 250 ng genomic DNA, equal to 30,000 or so T cell genomes, was loaded into each replicate PCR. Purified libraries were measured with a Qubit 3.0 fluorometer, size-checked on a Bioanalyzer 2100, and measured again with the KAPA Library Quantification kit. Every immunoSEQ 96-well plate was sequenced on a separate single-read 150-cycle Illumina NextSeq 550 flow cell. The study's own analysis went as follows. Because the immunoSEQ output held only junctional sequences and lacked quality scores, the filtering could not match the filtering applied to full-length reads. To assign V/J genes and CDR3, sequences were annotated using PyIR, a Python wrapper for IgBLAST v1.9, with IMGT germline references. Reads were filtered out if the reads had weak V/J assignments (E-value above 1e-6), no CDR3, stop codons, out-of-frame junctions, or ambiguous translated residues. V3J clonotypes were defined by identical inferred V gene, J gene, and CDR3 amino acid sequence. Percentage overlap between repertoires was computed as shared unique clonotypes divided by the size of the smaller repertoire. Three approaches were used to assess repertoire richness: RTK rarefaction, the Chao1 estimator, and Recon v2.1 estimates of unobserved clonotypes. Generation probabilities for all TCRbeta clonotypes obtained by the gDNA method from several donors were computed using OLGA. TCRdb mirrors the immuneACCESS table, restricted to in-frame sequences. Some clones are absent from its copies; in checked studies, under half trace to an unresolved V gene, and the reason for the others is unknown. The V and J calls and clone size were taken over from that table, and D and trimming were inferred from the DNA. Across this sample there are about 2.2 million clones, with about 92% seen only once. The ten largest clones represent roughly 1.8% of the sample.

The data are from a study of shared clonotypes between healthy human individuals (dated by TCRdb to about 2020). Turning to the overall study: The cohort comprised two women and a few men aged 18 to 49 years. For each donor, three plates each were used for CD4 naive and CD4 memory, two plates were used for CD8 naive, and one plate was used for CD8 memory. To estimate repertoire size and how much clonotype sharing occurs between individuals, the study deeply sequenced the blood TCR repertoires of five or six healthy adults. To increase sequencing depth and limit assay-specific biases, different laboratories used diverse techniques to prepare libraries and sequence TCR repertoires. Each donor's leukapheresis produced roughly between about 0.9 and 9.5 billion PBMCs. Summary of the overall study and its limitations: Pairwise subsampling indicated that sequencing depth was expected to affect the degree of clonotype sharing among donors. Sampling was restricted to blood, and TCR repertoires in tissue are likely to differ from TCR repertoires in blood. Incomplete sequencing was indicated by rarefaction of sorted-subset datasets, despite the large sequencing depth. About 5% of naive CD4, around 3.5% of naive CD8, roughly 2.4% of memory CD4, and less than 0.45% of memory CD8 clonotypes were shared across a few donors. Estimated clonotype richness was generally larger for naive than for memory subsets. Because the study included a small number of donors, the genetic and exposure-history diversity represented was limited. Higher generation probabilities were observed for clonotypes shared by all four sorted-subset donors than for non-shared clonotypes.

For the CD8 naive samples, CD45RO-negative cells were positively selected for CCR7, yielding a CD45RA+CCR7+ population from which TemRA cells were excluded. The donors were healthy, HIV-negative adults who had no recently reported acute infections or vaccinations. Every donor was a Caucasian adult living in Nashville, Tennessee, USA. After blood collection by leukapheresis, PBMCs were isolated using Ficoll-Histopaque density gradient centrifugation and then cryopreserved in the vapor phase of liquid nitrogen. Purity and quantity of every magnetically sorted T cell population were checked by analytical flow cytometry. Each sorted fraction had its genomic DNA isolated and then quantified by UV absorbance on a Nanodrop 2000c. Trimming at the junction amounts to 3 bases on V and 10 bases on J, and the germline ends lie 15 bases apart. Including cysteine and phenylalanine, the CDR3 has 13 amino acids. The CDR3 DNA has 39 bases and is translated from base 1. The germline V gene encodes CDR1 MDHEN and CDR2 SYDVKM.

The V and J segments used are TRBV28 and TRBJ1-2; TRBD1 is perhaps the D gene, given 5 matching bases. The origin of this receptor is a young man in good health. Some clones in this sample may be carry-over from other donors' samples. Sequenced sample: naive CD8+ T cells from PBMCs. The cell subset or site label, read with the paper, signifies: CD45RA+CCR7+. The sequenced DNA is TGTGCCAGCAGTTTTCAGGTGGGGGGAGACTACACCTTC. Translated, it reads CASSFQVGGDYTF.